This TCR beta chain was recovered during a study of cytomegalovirus exposure and HLA in healthy donors. Study-wide background: Among around 180 million T cells, an earlier analysis found 117 million unique TCR beta sequences. Study outcomes and limitations: Later analysis placed DRB1 highest and HLA-C lowest in TCR association rates, which differed by HLA locus. Confirmation was obtained in vitro that a few CMV-associated chains are specific for CMV antigens. As a later analysis showed, several of the most significant clusters appeared to be linked to common viral pathogens.

With 60 Vbeta and 13 Jbeta primers, the PCR was carried out. Method: immunoSEQ multiplex PCR; TCRdb's copy keeps in-frame clones and lacks some. This repertoire includes some 160,000 clones. Details on this clone: Its antigen is as yet unknown.

The sample was PBMCs. The TCR comes from a young man in good health and CMV-seronegative.

CDR3 in amino acids: CASSRWTANNSPLHF. As DNA, the CDR3 is TGTGCCAGCAGCCGATGGACAGCTAATAATTCACCCCTCCACTTT. V gene TRBV7-9 combines with J gene TRBJ1-6; D is possibly TRBD1 (6 bases). From germline, CDR1 is SEHNR and CDR2 FQNEAQ (reference sequence). The CDR3 runs to 15 residues. The V end was cut by 5 bases, the J end by 5 bases, with 13 bases between.